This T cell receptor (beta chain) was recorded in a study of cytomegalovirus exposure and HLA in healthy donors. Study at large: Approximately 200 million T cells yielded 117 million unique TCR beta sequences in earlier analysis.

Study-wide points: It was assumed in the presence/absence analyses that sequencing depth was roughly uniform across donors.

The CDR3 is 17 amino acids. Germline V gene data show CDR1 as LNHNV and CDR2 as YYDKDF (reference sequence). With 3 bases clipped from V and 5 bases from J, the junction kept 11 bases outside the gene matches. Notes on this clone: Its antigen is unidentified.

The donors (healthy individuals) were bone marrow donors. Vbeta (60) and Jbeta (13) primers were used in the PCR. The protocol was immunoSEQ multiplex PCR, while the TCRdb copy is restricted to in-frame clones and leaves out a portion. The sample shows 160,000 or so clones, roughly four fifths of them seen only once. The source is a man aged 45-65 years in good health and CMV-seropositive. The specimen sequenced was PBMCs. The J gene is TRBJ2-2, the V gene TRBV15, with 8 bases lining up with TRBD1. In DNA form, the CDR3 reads TGTGCCACCAGCAGTTACCGACAGGGGAAGGGGACCGGGGAGCTGTTTTTT. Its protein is CATSSYRQGKGTGELFF.